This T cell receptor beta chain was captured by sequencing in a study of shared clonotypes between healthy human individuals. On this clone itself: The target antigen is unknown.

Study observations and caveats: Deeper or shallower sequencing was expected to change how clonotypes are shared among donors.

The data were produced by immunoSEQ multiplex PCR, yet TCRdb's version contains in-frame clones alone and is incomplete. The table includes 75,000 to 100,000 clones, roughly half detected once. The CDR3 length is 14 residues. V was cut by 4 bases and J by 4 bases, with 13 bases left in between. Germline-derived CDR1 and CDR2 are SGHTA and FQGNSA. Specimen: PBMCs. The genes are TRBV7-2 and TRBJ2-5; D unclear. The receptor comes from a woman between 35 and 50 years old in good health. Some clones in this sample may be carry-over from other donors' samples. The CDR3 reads CASSSFSRLETQYF. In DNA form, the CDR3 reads TGTGCCAGCAGCTCCTTCTCACGGCTAGAGACCCAGTACTTC.